The following is a T cell receptor (beta chain) sequence with its context. The sample is drawn from a study of blood T cell repertoires in COVID-19. V dropped 3 bases and J dropped 1 base, with 21 bases sitting between them. The length of the CDR3 is 17 residues. Germline V gene lookup returns CDR1 GTSNPN and CDR2 SVGIG (reference sequence). The method was immunoSEQ multiplex PCR; TCRdb's version includes in-frame clones alone and lacks a portion of them. The sample lists 200,000 or so clones, roughly four fifths occurring once. Individuals aged roughly 18 to 95 years were recruited from roughly 22 US areas. Individuals in the exposed group had encountered a COVID-19 case within 2 weeks preceding study entry.

The genes are TRBV30 and TRBJ1-1; a possible D gene is TRBD1 (6 bases). This TCR was recovered from a woman between 45 and 60 years old who had been exposed to COVID-19. The source material was PBMCs or T cells enriched from blood (not recorded which). CDR3 residues: CAWRGGGPGARNTEAFF. In DNA form, the CDR3 reads TGTGCCTGGAGGGGCGGGGGCCCCGGGGCACGGAACACTGAAGCTTTCTTT.